Below are 11 T cell receptor beta chains sequenced from a single sample in a study of T cell responses to AZD1222 COVID-19 vaccine. TCRdb's copy holds only in-frame clones and misses some; the assay was immunoSEQ multiplex PCR. The table records about 170,000 clones, about 83% of them present only once. Sample: peripheral blood, taken 28 days after the second AZD1222 dose. These receptors were obtained from an adult who received the AZD1222 COVID-19 vaccine.

V and J are TRBV4-2 and TRBJ2-7, with 7 bases that match TRBD1. J lost 4 bases, V lost 3 bases, and 9 bases had no gene match. CDR1 LGHNA and CDR2 YNFKEQ come from the germline V gene. The CDR3 is made up of 15 amino acids. Here the CDR3 reads CASSHIFQGEYEQYF. The CDR3 DNA reads as TGTGCCAGCAGCCACATTTTCCAGGGGGAGTACGAGCAGTACTTC.

The chain recombines TRBV6-1 with TRBJ1-2; D unclear. The CDR3 has 11 amino acids. The germline gives CDR1 MNHNS, CDR2 SASEGT. V dropped 0 bases and J dropped 7 bases, with 3 bases sitting between them. CDR3 DNA: TGTGCCAGCAGTGAAGCTGGTGGCTACACCTTC. It yields the protein CASSEAGGYTF.

The chain couples TRBV6-5 to TRBJ2-3; D is unresolved. The CDR3 is made up of 14 amino acids. Trimming took off 5 bases at V and 0 bases at J, with 9 bases between the two ends. Germline CDR1 and CDR2: MNHEY and SVGAGI. CDR3 DNA sequence: TGTGCCAGCAGTAGGACCGCTAGCACAGATACGCAGTATTTT. It encodes CASSRTASTDTQYF.

CDR3 bases: TGTGCCAGCAGCTCCATGCTAGCGGGGGGATGGGGAGAGACCCAGTACTTC. The encoded protein is CASSSMLAGGWGETQYF. This chain connects TRBV5-6 to TRBJ2-5; 11 bases align to TRBD2. There are 17 residues in the CDR3. J gave up 4 bases and V 3 bases, and 11 bases lay outside the gene matches. Looked up from germline, CDR1 is SGHDT and CDR2 is YYEEEE.

This clone was seen once. The chain has TRBV2 and TRBJ1-2; 9 bases align to TRBD1. The CDR3 runs 15 residues. Germline V gene sequence: CDR1 SNHLY, CDR2 FYNNEI. Losses at the gene ends were 8 bases for V and 6 bases for J; bases not matched to a gene: 13. CDR3 nucleotide sequence: TGTGCCAGCTGGGCCTTACAGGGGGCGGATGATGGCTACACCTTC. Translated, it gives CASWALQGADDGYTF.

The chain employs TRBV7-2 and TRBJ2-5; possibly TRBD1 or TRBD2 for D (6 bases each). Trimming removed 5 bases from V and 5 bases from J, with 9 bases in between. CDR3 length: 12 amino acids. The germline CDR1 and CDR2 sequences are SGHTA and FQGNSA. CDR3 DNA sequence: TGTGCCAGCAGCAGGGGGAGGGAGACCCAGTACTTC. Its translation is CASSRGRETQYF.

This chain joins TRBV11-3 and TRBJ1-3; possible D gene TRBD1, 6 bases. V shed 5 bases and J shed 4 bases, with 15 bases lying between them. This CDR3 comprises 15 residues. Germline CDR1 and CDR2: SGHNT and YENEEA. The chain's CDR3 is CASSQTGSNGNTIYF. The CDR3 nucleotides read TGTGCCAGCAGCCAAACAGGGTCAAACGGAAACACCATATATTTT.

The chain is built from TRBV5-4 and TRBJ1-2; a possible D gene is TRBD1 (5 bases). CDR3 length equals 13 residues. Germline V gives CDR1 SGHNT, CDR2 YYREEE (reference sequence). V gave up 3 bases and J gave up 2 bases, with 8 bases separating them. The CDR3, as DNA: TGTGCCAGCAGCTCCCCAGGGAACTATGGCTACACCTTC. This translates into CASSSPGNYGYTF. Combining the CDR3 with reference TRBV5-4 and TRBJ1-2 gives the whole variable domain ETGVTQSPTHLIKTRGQQVTLRCSSQSGHNTVSWYQQALGQGPQFIFQYYREEENGRGNFPPRFSGLQFPNYSSELNVNALELDDSALYLCASSSPGNYGYTFGSGTRLTVV.

CDR3 loop: CASSLKGINSPLHF. CDR3 nucleotides: TGTGCCAGCAGCTTAAAAGGAATTAATTCACCCCTCCACTTT. The chain employs TRBV7-2 and TRBJ1-6; D gene ambiguous. This CDR3 region has 14 residues. Germline CDR1 SGHTA, CDR2 FQGNSA. V was cut by 2 bases and J by 6 bases, with 8 bases left in between.

The gene calls are TRBV6-5 and TRBJ2-3; 14 bases align to TRBD2. This CDR3 contains 15 residues. V lost 7 bases, J lost 6 bases, and 6 bases stayed unmatched. Germline CDR1 MNHEY, CDR2 SVGAGI. The CDR3 bases are TGTGCCAGCATGACTAGCGGGGGGGCCATGGATACGCAGTATTTT. Its protein is CASMTSGGAMDTQYF.

The chain joins TRBV2 to TRBJ2-1; 7 bases fit TRBD1. V trimming: 7 bases; J trimming: 7 bases; junction bases outside the gene matches: 16. This CDR3 spans 16 amino acids. CDR1 is SNHLY, CDR2 FYNNEI, per germline. The CDR3 DNA is TGTGCCAGCACCAATGAAGGGGGCGGTTGGGCGAATGAGCAGTTCTTC. This sequence encodes CASTNEGGGWANEQFF.